This TCR beta chain appears in the sequencing data of a study of CD8+ T cells in alopecia areata. Notes on this clone: Antigen: not known.

With V trimmed by 1 base and J by 6 bases, 5 bases remained unmatched. The CDR3 is 14 amino acids. Germline-derived CDR1 and CDR2 are SGHAT and FQNNGV. Overall study results and limits: One nonresponder leaves baseline CD8+ expansion's link to response uncertain. Among the 100 top clones, expanded CD8+ clones, like scalp clonality, were significantly decreased by tofacitinib.

Treatment: oral pan-JAK inhibitor, 5-10 mg twice daily. TCR sequencing used cDNA made by reverse transcription of extracted RNA. Only in-frame clones appear in the TCRdb table, and some are missing; sequencing was by immunoSEQ multiplex PCR. The sample has about 220,000 clones, around 57% seen once. V is TRBV11-2 and J is TRBJ2-7; TRBD2 matches 8 bases. The sequence derives from a human donor with alopecia areata. This sample comprised CD4+ T cells sorted from blood, obtained at week 4, from a patient treated with tofacitinib. The CDR3 bases are TGTGCCAGCAGCTTAGGGCTAGCGGGTCGCGAGCAGTACTTC. Residues: CASSLGLAGREQYF.